The table lists the clone carrying this T cell receptor beta chain with many counts. The antigen is undetermined. The sample originates from a study of T-cell memory formation after mild COVID-19. Study-wide context: TCR clusters showed largely donor specificity. Whole-study findings and limits: Largely, contracting CD4+ clones fell within CM and EM, and contracting CD8+ clones within EMRA. Whereas later expanders leaned CD4+, clones contracting day 15 to 85 showed a balanced CD4/CD8 makeup.

TCR alpha and TCR beta cDNA libraries with sample barcodes and UMIs came from 5'RACE using constant-segment primers. In TCRdb, the 5' RACE reads were re-called with MiXCR into one record per CDR3 protein. This table has under 550,000 distinct CDR3 sequences, around a sixth appearing once. The CDR3 runs to 16 residues. Germline CDR1 and CDR2: SGHRS and YFSETQ. V was pared by 0 bases and J by 2 bases, with 0 bases of the junction left unmatched. Sequencing was done on a sample of PBMCs or a T cell subset sorted from them (not recorded which). This chain links TRBV5-1 with TRBJ2-6; 9 bases line up with TRBD1. This clonotype was sampled from an adult woman who had mild COVID-19 (a few samples of this study predate the infection). Cell type and time point are not known. In DNA form, the CDR3 reads TGCGCCAGCAGCTTGGGACAGGGGGCTGGGGCCAACGTCCTGACTTTC. This translates into CASSLGQGAGANVLTF.